This TCR beta chain was obtained from a study of response to subunit inactivated influenza vaccine. Germline V CDR1 and CDR2: LGHDT, YNNKEL (reference sequence). This CDR3 is 16 amino acids long. J was trimmed by 4 bases and V by 2 bases; bases with no gene match: 6. This clonotype was observed a handful of times. Antigen: not known. General study findings and limits: Researchers suggested that each seasonal influenza vaccination recruits few new T cells.

Using its own MiXCR run on the RT-PCR reads, TCRdb lists one record per CDR3 protein. The top ten hold 11% of the sample, which has around 580,000 distinct CDR3 sequences, 14% seen once. The chain is built from TRBV3-1 and TRBJ2-2, with 8 bases aligning to TRBD1. The source material was PBMCs from blood, sampled 12 days after vaccination. The receptor was derived from a man aged 50 to 59 who received an inactivated influenza vaccine. In DNA form, the CDR3 reads TGTGCCAGCAGCCAATACAGGACAGGGAGCACCGGGGAGCTGTTTTTT. Protein: CASSQYRTGSTGELFF. Filled out from reference TRBV3-1 and TRBJ2-2, the complete variable domain reads DTAVSQTPKYLVTQMGNDKSIKCEQNLGHDTMYWYKQDSKKFLKIMFSYNNKELIINETVPNRFSPKSPDKAHLNLHINSLELGDSAVYFCASSQYRTGSTGELFFGEGSRLTVL.